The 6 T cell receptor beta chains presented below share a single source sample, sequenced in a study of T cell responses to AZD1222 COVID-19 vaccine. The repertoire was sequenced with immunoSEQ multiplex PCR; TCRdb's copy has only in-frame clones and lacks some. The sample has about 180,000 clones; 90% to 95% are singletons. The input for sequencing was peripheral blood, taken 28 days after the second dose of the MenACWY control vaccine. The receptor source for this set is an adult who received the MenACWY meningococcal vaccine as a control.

The CDR3 DNA sequence: TGCAGTGGTAGGAAGGGGGCTGAAGCTTTCTTT. Translated: CSGRKGAEAFF. V is TRBV20-1 and J is TRBJ1-1, with D possibly being TRBD1 (6 bases). CDR3 size: 11 residues. Per the germline V gene, CDR1 is DFQATT and CDR2 is SNEGSKA (reference sequence). V was shortened by 7 bases and J by 6 bases, with 12 bases between the two germline ends.

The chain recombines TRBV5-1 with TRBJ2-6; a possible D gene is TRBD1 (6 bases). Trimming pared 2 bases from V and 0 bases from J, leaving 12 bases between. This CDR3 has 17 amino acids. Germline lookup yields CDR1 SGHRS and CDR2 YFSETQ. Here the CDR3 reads CASSFTGMYSGANVLTF. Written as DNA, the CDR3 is TGCGCCAGCAGCTTTACAGGGATGTACTCTGGGGCCAACGTCCTGACTTTC.

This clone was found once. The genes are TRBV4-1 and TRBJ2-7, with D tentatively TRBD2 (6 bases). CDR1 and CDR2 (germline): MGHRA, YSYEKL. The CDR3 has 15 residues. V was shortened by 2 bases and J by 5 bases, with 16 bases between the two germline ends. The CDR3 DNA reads TGCGCCAGCAGCCAACTGGGACTGCCTGGGAACGAGCAGTACTTC. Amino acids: CASSQLGLPGNEQYF.

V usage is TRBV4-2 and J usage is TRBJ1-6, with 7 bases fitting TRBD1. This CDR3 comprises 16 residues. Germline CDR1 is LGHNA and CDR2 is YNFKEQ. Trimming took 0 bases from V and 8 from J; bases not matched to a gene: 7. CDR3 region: CASSQESGTAYSPLHF. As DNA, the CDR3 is TGTGCCAGCAGCCAAGAGAGCGGGACAGCGTATTCACCCCTCCACTTT.

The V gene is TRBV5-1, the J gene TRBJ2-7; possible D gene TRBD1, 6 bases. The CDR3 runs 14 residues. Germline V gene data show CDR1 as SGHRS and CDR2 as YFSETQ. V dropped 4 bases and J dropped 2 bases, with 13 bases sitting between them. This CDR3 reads CASSPRDTAYEQYF. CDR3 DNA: TGCGCCAGCAGCCCCCGGGACACCGCCTACGAGCAGTACTTC.

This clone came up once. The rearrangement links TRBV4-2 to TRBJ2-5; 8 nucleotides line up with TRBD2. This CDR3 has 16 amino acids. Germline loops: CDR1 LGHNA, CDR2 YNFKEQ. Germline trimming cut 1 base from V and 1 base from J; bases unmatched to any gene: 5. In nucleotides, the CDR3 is TGTGCCAGCAGCCAAGTCTCAGCGGGGGCCCAAGAGACCCAGTACTTC. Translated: CASSQVSAGAQETQYF.